This T cell receptor beta chain is drawn from a study of shared clonotypes between healthy human individuals. The study's findings and limits: Naive subsets tended to show greater estimated richness than memory subsets.

Concerning this clone: The antigen is undetermined.

Cells designated naive CD8 were CD45RO-negative and were positively selected for CCR7, with terminally differentiated effector memory CD45RA+ cells excluded. The CDR3 consists of 16 residues. From germline, CDR1 is MGHRA and CDR2 YSYEKL. Trimming at V came to 1 base and at J to 5 bases, leaving 5 bases not matched to a gene. TCRdb's copy holds only in-frame clones and misses some; the assay was immunoSEQ multiplex PCR. The sample shows 1.5 million to 2.5 million clones, approximately 94% of them seen only once. The TCR originated in a man between 18 and 35 years old in good health. The sequencing input was naive CD8+ T cells sorted from blood. The rearrangement uses TRBV4-1 and TRBJ2-1; TRBD2 agrees at 10 bases. The CDR3 region has the DNA TGCGCCAGCAGCCAAGTTTTAGCGGGAGGCCACAATGAGCAGTTCTTC. Protein sequence: CASSQVLAGGHNEQFF.